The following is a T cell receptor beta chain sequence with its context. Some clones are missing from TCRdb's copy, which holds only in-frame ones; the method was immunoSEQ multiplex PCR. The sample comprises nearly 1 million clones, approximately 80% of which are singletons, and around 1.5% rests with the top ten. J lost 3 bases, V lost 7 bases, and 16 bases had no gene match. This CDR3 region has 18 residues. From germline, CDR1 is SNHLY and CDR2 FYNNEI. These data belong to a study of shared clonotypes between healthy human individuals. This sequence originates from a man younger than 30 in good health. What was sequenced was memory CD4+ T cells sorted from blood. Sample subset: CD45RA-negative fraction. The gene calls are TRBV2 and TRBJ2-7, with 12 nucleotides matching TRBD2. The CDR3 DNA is TGTGCCAGCATTCCCCCATCGACTAGCGGGAGTTGGGGCTACGAGCAGTACTTC. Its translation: CASIPPSTSGSWGYEQYF.